The 25 T cell receptor beta chains in this list originate from one sample, sequenced in a study of shared clonotypes between healthy human individuals (dated by TCRdb to about 2020). Libraries came from the immunoSEQ multiplex PCR assay. As stored in TCRdb, this immuneACCESS dataset retains in-frame rearrangements with V and J assigned. A fraction of the clones does not appear; measured against another copy, unresolved V genes explain less than half of the discrepancy, and the remainder lacks a known reason. The sample table lists about 2.3 million clones, 92% of them with a count of one. The top ten hold 0.3% to 0.4% of the sample. Sequencing used naive CD4+ T cells from PBMCs. What the cell subset or site label conveys for this sample: CD45RA+ positively selected. The receptors stem from a man aged 18 to 30 in good health. Some clones in this sample may be carry-over from other donors' samples.

The rearrangement joins TRBV20-1 to TRBJ2-7, with D tentatively TRBD2 (6 bases). The germline V and J ends were trimmed by 8 bases and 4 bases, with 12 bases remaining between them. The CDR3 covers 11 residues. Germline loops: CDR1 DFQATT, CDR2 SNEGSKA (reference sequence). In nucleotides, the CDR3 is TGCAGTAGCGGGCAGATTTACGAGCAGTACTTC. Translated: CSSGQIYEQYF.

Concerning this clone itself: The same CDR3 arises from other DNA sequences in this sample as well. The rearrangement joins TRBV25-1 to TRBJ2-3; TRBD2 matches at 10 bases. The CDR3 sequence is 16 residues long. The V and J ends lost 1 base and 1 base, in that order; junction bases with no gene match: 2. In germline, CDR1 is MGHDK, CDR2 SYGVNS. The CDR3 nucleotides read TGTGCCAGCAGTGAATCCCTAGCGGGAGGCACAGATACGCAGTATTTT. Residues: CASSESLAGGTDTQYF.

The genes are TRBV15 and TRBJ1-1; D remains unclear. With 8 bases removed from V and 3 bases from J, the gap between germline ends came to 13 bases. The CDR3 is 13 residues long. Germline-derived CDR1 and CDR2 are LNHNV and YYDKDF (reference sequence). The CDR3 here is CATVGDRYTEAFF. CDR3 bases: TGTGCCACCGTTGGAGACCGATACACTGAAGCTTTCTTT.

The gene calls are TRBV27 and TRBJ1-5, with 8 bases fitting TRBD1. The CDR3 contains 17 residues. Germline lookup yields CDR1 MNHEY and CDR2 SMNVEV (reference sequence). The V segment lost 5 bases and the J segment 4 bases; nucleotides outside the gene matches: 13. CDR3 sequence reads: CASSPKQGDLWNQPQHF. The CDR3, as DNA: TGTGCCAGCAGTCCCAAACAGGGGGACTTATGGAATCAGCCCCAGCATTTT.

The rearrangement joins TRBV9 to TRBJ1-2, with D possibly matching TRBD1 (5 bases). V was shortened by 0 bases and J by 4 bases, with 13 bases between the two germline ends. The CDR3 has 15 residues. Germline CDR1 and CDR2: SGDLS and YYNGEE. The CDR3 reads CASSVDTTGPYGYTF. In nucleotides, the CDR3 is TGTGCCAGCAGCGTAGATACAACGGGGCCCTATGGCTACACCTTC.

As to this clone: Other DNA sequences within the sample encode an identical CDR3. The J gene is TRBJ2-3, the V gene TRBV5-1, with TRBD1 matching 10 bases. This CDR3 is built from 14 residues. With V trimmed by 5 bases and J by 4 bases, 4 bases remained unmatched. Germline V CDR1 and CDR2: SGHRS, YFSETQ. As DNA, the CDR3 is TGCGCCAGCAGTCCCGGACAGGGGGCAGATACGCAGTATTTT. Translated, it gives CASSPGQGADTQYF.

CDR3 loop: CASRELAGGLSETQYF. The CDR3 bases are TGTGCCAGCAGGGAACTAGCGGGAGGGCTCTCGGAGACCCAGTACTTC. V and J are TRBV28 and TRBJ2-5; 13 positions agree with TRBD2. The V gene's germline CDR1 is MDHEN and CDR2 SYDVKM. The CDR3 runs 16 residues. Germline trimming cut 6 bases from V and 5 bases from J; bases unmatched to any gene: 9.

This chain links TRBV7-3 with TRBJ2-2; 7 positions agree with TRBD2. This CDR3 has 14 amino acids. The V gene end was trimmed by 5 bases and the J gene end by 4 bases; junction bases not matched to a gene: 4. Germline CDR1 is SGHTA and CDR2 is FQGTGA. CDR3 in amino acids: CASSPGGSTGELFF. In DNA form, the CDR3 reads TGTGCCAGCAGCCCCGGGGGGAGCACCGGGGAGCTGTTTTTT. The full variable domain, with the rest looked up from reference TRBV7-3 and TRBJ2-2, is GAGVSQTPSNKVTEKGKYVELRCDPISGHTALYWYRQSLGQGPEFLIYFQGTGAADDSGLPNDRFFAVRPEGSVSTLKIQRTERGDSAVYLCASSPGGSTGELFFGEGSRLTVL.

The chain is built from TRBV4-1 and TRBJ2-5; D unclear. Trimming removed 0 bases from V and 2 bases from J, with 7 bases in between. CDR1 MGHRA and CDR2 YSYEKL come from the germline V gene. This CDR3 comprises 14 residues. The CDR3 here is CASSQDPRQETQYF. The CDR3 DNA sequence: TGCGCCAGCAGCCAAGATCCCAGGCAAGAGACCCAGTACTTC.

The V and J genes are TRBV28 and TRBJ1-1; D not resolved. V lost 7 bases and J lost 1, with 10 bases in between. The CDR3 runs to 13 residues. Germline CDR1 reads MDHEN; CDR2 reads SYDVKM. This chain's CDR3 is CASTRAWNTEAFF. The CDR3 bases are TGTGCCAGCACGAGGGCCTGGAACACTGAAGCTTTCTTT.

This rearrangement joins TRBV19 to TRBJ2-7; D is ambiguous. Trimming left V 6 bases short and J 6 bases short, with 12 bases between. CDR3 length: 12 amino acids. Germline V gene data show CDR1 as LNHDA and CDR2 as SQIVND (reference sequence). The CDR3 coding sequence is TGTGCCAGTAGAACACTTGCCGGCGAGCAGTACTTC. As protein: CASRTLAGEQYF. Full variable domain (rest looked up from reference TRBV19 and TRBJ2-7): DGGITQSPKYLFRKEGQNVTLSCEQNLNHDAMYWYRQDPGQGLRLIYYSQIVNDFQKGDIAEGYSVSREKKESFPLTVTSAQKNPTAFYLCASRTLAGEQYFGPGTRLTVT.

This sequence joins TRBV5-6 and TRBJ2-3; D could derive from TRBD1 or TRBD2 (5 bases each). This CDR3 comprises 16 residues. The germline V and J ends were trimmed by 6 bases and 2 bases, with 19 bases remaining between them. The germline V gene has CDR1 SGHDT and CDR2 YYEEEE. The CDR3 DNA reads TGTGCCAGCACCCTGTTGGGGGTAACCCTCACAGATACGCAGTATTTT. Protein: CASTLLGVTLTDTQYF.

The rearrangement links TRBV6-5 to TRBJ2-2; D gene uncertain. Germline V gene lookup returns CDR1 MNHEY and CDR2 SVGAGI. Between the trimmed V and J ends, which lost 5 bases and 5 bases, there was a span of 9 bases. The CDR3 is 13 amino acids. This CDR3 is CASSTPRTGELFF. In nucleotides, the CDR3 is TGTGCCAGCAGTACTCCGAGGACCGGGGAGCTGTTTTTT.

The V call is TRBV7-6, the J call TRBJ2-2; no clear D gene. The CDR3 length is 15 residues. V lost 3 bases and J 4 bases, leaving 12 bases between the germline ends. Germline CDR1 reads SGHVS; CDR2 reads FNYEAQ. CDR3 amino acids: CASSFLWGTTGELFF. CDR3 in DNA: TGTGCCAGCAGCTTCCTATGGGGTACCACCGGGGAGCTGTTTTTT.

This chain connects TRBV6-6 to TRBJ1-2; D might be TRBD1 (5 bases). From germline, CDR1 is MNHNY and CDR2 SVGAGI (reference sequence). Deletions cut 5 bases from V and 3 bases from J, with 7 bases between. The CDR3 is 12 amino acids. The CDR3 here is CASSQGDYGYTF. The CDR3 bases are TGTGCCAGCAGTCAGGGAGACTATGGCTACACCTTC.

This clone was counted only a few times. Other DNA variants within this sample encode the same CDR3. The V call is TRBV5-1, the J call TRBJ2-2; D may be TRBD1 (5 bases). Germline CDR1 is SGHRS and CDR2 is YFSETQ. This CDR3 is 14 amino acids long. V was pared by 3 bases and J by 4 bases, with 10 bases between. The CDR3 DNA reads as TGCGCCAGCAGCTCCGGACAAGGCACCGGGGAGCTGTTTTTT. Its protein is CASSSGQGTGELFF.

This clone was recorded once. V gene TRBV7-3 combines with J gene TRBJ1-2; 10 bases map to TRBD1. Germline CDR1 SGHTA, CDR2 FQGTGA. With V trimmed by 4 bases and J by 8 bases, 10 bases remained unmatched. The CDR3 has 15 residues. CDR3 sequence reads: CASSSSPGTGDGYTF. The CDR3 bases are TGTGCCAGCAGCTCCTCCCCCGGGACAGGGGACGGCTACACCTTC.

This clone was found once. The V call is TRBV4-1, the J call TRBJ1-2; possibly TRBD1 for D (6 bases). Germline V CDR1 and CDR2: MGHRA, YSYEKL. Trimming pared 5 bases from V and 2 bases from J, leaving 24 bases between. This CDR3 spans 18 amino acids. The CDR3 region has the DNA TGCGCCAGCAGCTTTCTGATAGCTCGGGACAAGGGGAACTATGGCTACACCTTC. It is translated as CASSFLIARDKGNYGYTF.

The chain uses TRBV11-2 and TRBJ1-1, with a tentative D call TRBD1 (6 bases). CDR1 and CDR2 from the germline V gene are SGHAT and FQNNGV. The CDR3 length is 18 residues. Trimming cost V 2 bases and J 3 bases, with 22 bases left between them. In DNA form, the CDR3 reads TGTGCCAGCAGCTTACCTCAGGGGCTTCGTACTTCCCACACTGAAGCTTTCTTT. As protein: CASSLPQGLRTSHTEAFF.

About this clone itself: The same CDR3 arises from other DNA sequences in this sample as well. V usage is TRBV7-9 and J usage is TRBJ1-2; D possibly corresponds to TRBD1 (6 bases). V dropped 6 bases and J dropped 5 bases, with 13 bases sitting between them. Per the germline V gene, CDR1 is SEHNR and CDR2 is FQNEAQ (reference sequence). The CDR3 consists of 13 residues. In DNA, the CDR3 is TGTGCCAGCAGTCCTGGACAGCTTTATGGCTACACCTTC. It translates to CASSPGQLYGYTF.

With respect to this clone: This CDR3 is also generated by other DNA sequences in the sample. The rearrangement joins TRBV5-1 to TRBJ1-2; D not certain. Trimming shortened V by 0 bases and J by 1 base, and 7 bases separated the two germline ends. The V gene's germline CDR1 is SGHRS and CDR2 YFSETQ. The CDR3 loop spans 14 amino acids. This chain's CDR3 is CASSLVASNYGYTF. CDR3 DNA: TGCGCCAGCAGCTTGGTTGCAAGTAACTATGGCTACACCTTC.

The gene calls are TRBV5-1 and TRBJ2-1; unclear D gene. This CDR3 contains 11 residues. The germline V gene encodes CDR1 SGHRS and CDR2 YFSETQ. V was shortened by 0 bases and J by 9 bases, with 4 bases between the two germline ends. CDR3 sequence: CASSLGLEQFF. The CDR3 nucleotides read TGCGCCAGCAGCTTGGGGCTTGAGCAGTTCTTC.

The chain recombines TRBV11-3 with TRBJ2-3; 7 bases fit TRBD2. CDR1 and CDR2 (germline): SGHNT, YENEEA. The CDR3 covers 16 residues. J lost 1 base, V lost 1 base, and 5 bases had no gene match. CDR3 protein: CASSLGREGRTDTQYF. The DNA for the CDR3 is TGTGCCAGCAGCTTAGGCAGGGAGGGCCGCACAGATACGCAGTATTTT.

The V gene is TRBV7-3, the J gene TRBJ2-1; D remains ambiguous. Germline CDR1 reads SGHTA; CDR2 reads FQGTGA. The CDR3 consists of 15 residues. V was trimmed by 0 bases and J by 10 bases, leaving 16 bases between them. CDR3 bases: TGTGCCAGCAGCTTAACAATGGCCGCAGTGGGGGAGCAGTTCTTC. Its translation is CASSLTMAAVGEQFF.

This clone was seen just once. The chain is built from TRBV6-5 and TRBJ2-5; no firm D call. CDR3 size: 14 residues. Looked up from germline, CDR1 is MNHEY and CDR2 is SVGAGI. V was shortened by 0 bases and J by 4 bases, with 9 bases between the two germline ends. The CDR3: CASSYSIRLETQYF. The CDR3 bases are TGTGCCAGCAGTTACTCGATTCGGTTAGAGACCCAGTACTTC.